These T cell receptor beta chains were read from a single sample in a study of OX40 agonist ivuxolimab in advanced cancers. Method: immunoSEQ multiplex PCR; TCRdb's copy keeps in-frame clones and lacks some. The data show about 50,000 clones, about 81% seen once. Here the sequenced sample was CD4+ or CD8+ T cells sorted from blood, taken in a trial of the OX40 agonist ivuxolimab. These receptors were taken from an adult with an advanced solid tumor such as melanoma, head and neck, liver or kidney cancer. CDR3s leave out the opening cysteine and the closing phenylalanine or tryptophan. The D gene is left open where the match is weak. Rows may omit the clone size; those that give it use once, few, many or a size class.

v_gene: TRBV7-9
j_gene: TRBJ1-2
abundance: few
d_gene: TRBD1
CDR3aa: ASSLGTGPKGYT

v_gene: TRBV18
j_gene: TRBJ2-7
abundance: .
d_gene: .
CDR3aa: ASSQETYEQY

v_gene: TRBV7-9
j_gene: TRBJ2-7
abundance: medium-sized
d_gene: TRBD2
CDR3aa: ASSGLDSSKQY

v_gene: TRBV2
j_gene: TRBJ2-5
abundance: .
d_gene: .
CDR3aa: ASSDSGIQETQY

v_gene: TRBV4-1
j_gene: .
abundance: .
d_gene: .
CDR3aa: ASSQSGGRSGLSYEQY

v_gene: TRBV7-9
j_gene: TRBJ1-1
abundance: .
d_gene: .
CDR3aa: ASSLVGMNTEAF

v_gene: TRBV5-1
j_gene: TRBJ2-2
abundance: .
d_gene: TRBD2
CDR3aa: ASSLEIMTGGIGELF

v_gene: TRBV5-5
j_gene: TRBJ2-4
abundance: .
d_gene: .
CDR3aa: ASSPVDLALAKNIQY

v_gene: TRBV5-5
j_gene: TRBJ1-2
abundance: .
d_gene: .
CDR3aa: ASSLWTQGGGYT

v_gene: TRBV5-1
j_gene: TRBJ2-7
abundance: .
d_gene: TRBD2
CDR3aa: ASSLASGDREQY

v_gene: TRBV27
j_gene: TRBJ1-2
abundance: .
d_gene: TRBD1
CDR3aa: AHFCAGGNNYGYT

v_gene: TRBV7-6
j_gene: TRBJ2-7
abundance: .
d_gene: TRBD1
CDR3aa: ASSPPGQGYEQY

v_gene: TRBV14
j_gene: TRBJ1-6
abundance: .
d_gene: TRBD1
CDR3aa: ASSPRTGLNSPLH

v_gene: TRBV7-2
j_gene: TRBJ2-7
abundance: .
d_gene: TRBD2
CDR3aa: ASSPGLAGAYEQY

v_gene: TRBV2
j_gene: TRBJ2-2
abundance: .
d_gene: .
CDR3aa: ASSVEGYTGELF

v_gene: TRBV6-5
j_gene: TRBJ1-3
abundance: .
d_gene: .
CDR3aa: ASSYSSWATGNTIY

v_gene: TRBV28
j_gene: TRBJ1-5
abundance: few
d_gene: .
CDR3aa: ASSPGSGMSNQPQH

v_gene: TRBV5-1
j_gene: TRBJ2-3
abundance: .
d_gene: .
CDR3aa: ASSLVGPPRVDTQY

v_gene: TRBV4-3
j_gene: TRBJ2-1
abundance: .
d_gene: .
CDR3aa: ASSLTGRGESYNEQF

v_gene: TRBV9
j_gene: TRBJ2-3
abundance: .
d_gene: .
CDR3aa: ASTTGPSTDTQY

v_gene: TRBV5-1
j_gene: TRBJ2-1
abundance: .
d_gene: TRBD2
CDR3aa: ASSPGGNAYNEQF

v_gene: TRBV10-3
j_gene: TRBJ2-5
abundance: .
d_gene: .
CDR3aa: AISGARGETQY

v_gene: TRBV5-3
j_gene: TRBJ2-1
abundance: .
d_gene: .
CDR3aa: ARSCRTKQF

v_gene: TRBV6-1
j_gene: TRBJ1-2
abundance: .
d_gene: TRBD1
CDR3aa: ASSETGNIYGYT

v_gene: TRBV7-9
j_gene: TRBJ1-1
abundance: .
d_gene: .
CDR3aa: ASSLARDIETEAF

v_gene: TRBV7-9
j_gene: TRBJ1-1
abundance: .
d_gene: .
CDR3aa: ASSPVQGGIEAF

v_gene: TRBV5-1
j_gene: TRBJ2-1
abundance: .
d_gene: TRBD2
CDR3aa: ASSLVAGEGFEQF

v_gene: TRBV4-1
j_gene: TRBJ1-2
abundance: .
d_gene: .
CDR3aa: ASSQDYRAGYT

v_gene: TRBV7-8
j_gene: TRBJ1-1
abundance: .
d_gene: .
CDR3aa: ASNHGGGYTEAF

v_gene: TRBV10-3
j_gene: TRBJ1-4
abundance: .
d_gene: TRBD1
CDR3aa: AIKTGDNEKLF

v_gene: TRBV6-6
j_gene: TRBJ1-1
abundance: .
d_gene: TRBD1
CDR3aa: ASNLRGYGTEAF

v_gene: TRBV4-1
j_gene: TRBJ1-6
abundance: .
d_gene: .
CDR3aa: ASSQARGGNSPLH

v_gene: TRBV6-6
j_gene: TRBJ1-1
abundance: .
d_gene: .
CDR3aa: ASRRDINTEAF

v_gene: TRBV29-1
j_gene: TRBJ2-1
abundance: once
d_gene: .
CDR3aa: SVTDRSYNEQF

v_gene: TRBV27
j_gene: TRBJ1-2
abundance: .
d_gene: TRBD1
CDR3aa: ASSHRGGPSSYGYT

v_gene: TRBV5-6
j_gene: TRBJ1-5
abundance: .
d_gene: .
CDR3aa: ASSTNNQPQH